This passage covers 9 T cell receptor beta chains from one sample sequenced in a study of PD-1 blockade in classical Hodgkin lymphoma. Profiling relied on immunoSEQ multiplex PCR, and the TCRdb table lists in-frame clones only, not all of them. The repertoire includes fewer than 15,000 clones, over 75% of them detected once, and about 24% sits in the top ten. Every patient relapsed after autologous stem cell transplantation, and brentuximab vedotin exposure varied. The source material was peripheral blood mononuclear cells (PBMCs), sampled at baseline. All receptors derive from a human donor with classical Hodgkin lymphoma.

Only one count was recorded for this clone. This chain connects TRBV6-4 to TRBJ2-7; the D gene could be TRBD1 or TRBD2 (6 bases each). Germline V lookup: CDR1 MRHNA, CDR2 SNTAGT. The CDR3 has 13 residues. Trimming took 4 bases from V and 4 from J, leaving 11 bases between them. CDR3 DNA: TGTGCCAGCAGTGGGCTAGGGGGGTACGAGCAGTACTTC. It encodes CASSGLGGYEQYF.

This clone appeared a single time. The chain couples TRBV7-2 to TRBJ2-5; D is perhaps TRBD2 (7 bases). Germline V gives CDR1 SGHTA, CDR2 FQGNSA. Trimming stripped 1 base from V and 1 base from J, with 13 bases between. There are 16 residues in the CDR3. The DNA for the CDR3 is TGTGCCAGCAGCTTAGTAGGGGGGGGCCTCCAAGAGACCCAGTACTTC. This gives the protein CASSLVGGGLQETQYF.

This rearrangement joins TRBV5-1 to TRBJ2-1; 9 nucleotides match TRBD2. This CDR3 is 15 amino acids long. Per the germline V gene, CDR1 is SGHRS and CDR2 is YFSETQ. V was clipped by 4 bases and J by 4 bases; unmatched bases: 6. Here the CDR3 reads CASSASGGRYNEQFF. The DNA for the CDR3 is TGCGCCAGCAGCGCGAGCGGGGGGCGATACAATGAGCAGTTCTTC.

This clone was detected a few times. The V gene is TRBV14, the J gene TRBJ1-2; D uncertain. V dropped 4 bases and J dropped 0 bases, with 6 bases sitting between them. CDR1 and CDR2 from the germline V gene are SGHDN and FVKESK. The CDR3 extends over 13 amino acids. DNA of the CDR3: TGTGCCAGCAGCCCTTTAGCTAACTATGGCTACACCTTC. It encodes CASSPLANYGYTF.

The chain couples TRBV7-9 to TRBJ1-3; TRBD1 matches 7 bases. Germline CDR1 is SEHNR and CDR2 is FQNEAQ (reference sequence). Losses at the gene ends were 4 bases for V and 4 bases for J; bases not matched to a gene: 10. This CDR3 contains 16 residues. CDR3 DNA sequence: TGTGCCAGCAGCTCACAGGGGACCGTCTTGGGAAACACCATATATTTT. Protein product: CASSSQGTVLGNTIYF.

This clone has only a few counts. The chain employs TRBV7-2 and TRBJ2-7; D possibly matches TRBD1 or TRBD2 (5 bases each). In germline, CDR1 is SGHTA, CDR2 FQGNSA. CDR3 length equals 14 residues. V gave up 10 bases and J gave up 0 bases, with 16 bases separating them. The CDR3 DNA follows: TGTGCCACCCGGGACGGACCATTCTCCTACGAGCAGTACTTC. Its protein is CATRDGPFSYEQYF.

The genes are TRBV7-2 and TRBJ2-7; D gene ambiguous. Deletions cut 4 bases from V and 4 bases from J, with 5 bases between. This CDR3 region has 11 residues. CDR1 is SGHTA, CDR2 FQGNSA, per germline. For the CDR3, the DNA is TGTGCCAGCAGCTCCCAGTACGAGCAGTACTTC. It translates to CASSSQYEQYF.

In this sample, this clone turned up once. V usage is TRBV7-6 and J usage is TRBJ2-5; tentatively, D is TRBD2 (6 bases). The CDR3 runs to 15 residues. Per the germline V gene, CDR1 is SGHVS and CDR2 is FNYEAQ. V lost 7 bases and J 4 bases, leaving 19 bases between the germline ends. This CDR3 is CASTPGAGMGETQYF. CDR3 coding DNA: TGTGCCAGCACCCCCGGTGCGGGGATGGGAGAGACCCAGTACTTC.

V usage is TRBV6-6 and J usage is TRBJ2-2, with D tentatively TRBD2 (7 bases). Germline CDR1 MNHNY, CDR2 SVGAGI (reference sequence). This CDR3 comprises 14 residues. V lost 2 bases and J lost 7, with 11 bases in between. The CDR3: CASSYRGGGGELFF. Written as DNA, the CDR3 is TGTGCCAGCAGTTACAGAGGGGGGGGCGGGGAGCTGTTTTTT.